This T cell receptor beta chain was sequenced for a study of control samples from healthy donors and cancer patients. The protocol was immunoSEQ multiplex PCR, while the TCRdb copy is restricted to in-frame clones and leaves out a portion. There are some 94,000 clones in the sample; about 88% occur only once, and roughly 1.2% lies in the top ten. Sequencing used blood. The clonotype was recovered from a woman aged 45-65 years in good health.

CDR3 coding DNA: TGTGCCAGCAGCCTGGGAGAGACCCAGTACTTC. Translated, it gives CASSLGETQYF. The rearrangement links TRBV2 to TRBJ2-5, with D unresolved. Trimming removed 6 bases at V and 4 bases at J, with 6 bases between. Germline V lookup: CDR1 SNHLY, CDR2 FYNNEI. The CDR3 is made up of 11 amino acids. The full variable domain, its missing parts supplied by reference TRBV2 and TRBJ2-5, is EPEVTQTPSHQVTQMGQEVILRCVPISNHLYFYWYRQILGQKVEFLVSFYNNEISEKSEIFDDQFSVERPDGSNFTLKIRSTKLEDSAMYFCASSLGETQYFGPGTRLLVL.